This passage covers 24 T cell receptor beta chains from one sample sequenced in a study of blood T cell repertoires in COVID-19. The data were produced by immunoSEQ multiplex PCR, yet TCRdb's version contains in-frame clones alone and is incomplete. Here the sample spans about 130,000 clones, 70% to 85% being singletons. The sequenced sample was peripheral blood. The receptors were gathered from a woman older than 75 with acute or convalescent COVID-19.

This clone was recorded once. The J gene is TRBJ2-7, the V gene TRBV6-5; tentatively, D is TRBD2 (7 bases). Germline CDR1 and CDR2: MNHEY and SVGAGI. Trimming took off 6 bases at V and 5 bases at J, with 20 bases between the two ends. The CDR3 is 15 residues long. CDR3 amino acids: CASRATGGRIHEQYF. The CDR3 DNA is TGTGCCAGCAGGGCAACGGGGGGCCGGATCCACGAGCAGTACTTC.

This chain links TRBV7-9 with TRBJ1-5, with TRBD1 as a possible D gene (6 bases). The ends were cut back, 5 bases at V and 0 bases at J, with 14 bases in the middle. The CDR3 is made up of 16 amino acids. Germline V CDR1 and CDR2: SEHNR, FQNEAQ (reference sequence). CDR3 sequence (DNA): TGTGCCAGCAGCGGACCCAGGGGTGATAGCAATCAGCCCCAGCATTTT. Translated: CASSGPRGDSNQPQHF.

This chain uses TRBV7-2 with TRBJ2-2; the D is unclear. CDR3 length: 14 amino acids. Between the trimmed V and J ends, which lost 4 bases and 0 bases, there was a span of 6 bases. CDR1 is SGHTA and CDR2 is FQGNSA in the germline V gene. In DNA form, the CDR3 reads TGTGCCAGCAGCTCCCTCGCGAACACCGGGGAGCTGTTTTTT. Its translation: CASSSLANTGELFF.

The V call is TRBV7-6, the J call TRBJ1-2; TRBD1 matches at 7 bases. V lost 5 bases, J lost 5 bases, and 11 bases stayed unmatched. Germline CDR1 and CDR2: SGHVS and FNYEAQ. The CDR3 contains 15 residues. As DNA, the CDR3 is TGTGCCAGCAGCCGGACAGGTGACGCGGAATATGGCTACACCTTC. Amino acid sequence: CASSRTGDAEYGYTF. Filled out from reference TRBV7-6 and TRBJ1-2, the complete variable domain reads GAGVSQSPRYKVTKRGQDVALRCDPISGHVSLYWYRQALGQGPEFLTYFNYEAQQDKSGLPNDRFSAERPEGSISTLTIQRTEQRDSAMYRCASSRTGDAEYGYTFGSGTRLTVV.

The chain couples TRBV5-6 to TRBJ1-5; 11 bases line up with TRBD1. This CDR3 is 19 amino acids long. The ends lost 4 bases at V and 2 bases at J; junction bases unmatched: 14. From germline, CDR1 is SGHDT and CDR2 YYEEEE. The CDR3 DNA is TGTGCCAGCAGCCCATCCGCCGGGACAGGGGGAAGAGGCAATCAGCCCCAGCATTTT. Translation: CASSPSAGTGGRGNQPQHF.

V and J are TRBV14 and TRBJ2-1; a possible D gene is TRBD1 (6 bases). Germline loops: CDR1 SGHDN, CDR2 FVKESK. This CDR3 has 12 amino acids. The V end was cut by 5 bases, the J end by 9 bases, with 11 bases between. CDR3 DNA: TGTGCCAGCAGCGGGGGCGGGCGTGAGCAGTTCTTC. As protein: CASSGGGREQFF.

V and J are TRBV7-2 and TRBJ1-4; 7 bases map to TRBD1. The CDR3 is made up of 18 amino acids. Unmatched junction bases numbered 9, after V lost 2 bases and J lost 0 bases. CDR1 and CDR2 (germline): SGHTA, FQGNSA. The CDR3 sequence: CASSLLRQGTATNEKLFF. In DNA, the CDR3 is TGTGCCAGCAGCTTACTCAGACAGGGAACAGCAACTAATGAAAAACTGTTTTTT.

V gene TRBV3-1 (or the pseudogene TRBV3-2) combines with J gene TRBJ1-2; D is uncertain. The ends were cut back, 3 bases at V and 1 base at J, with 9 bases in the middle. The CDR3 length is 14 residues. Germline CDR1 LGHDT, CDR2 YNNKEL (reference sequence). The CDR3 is CASSQRGINYGYTF. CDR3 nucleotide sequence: TGTGCCAGCAGCCAGCGGGGAATTAACTATGGCTACACCTTC.

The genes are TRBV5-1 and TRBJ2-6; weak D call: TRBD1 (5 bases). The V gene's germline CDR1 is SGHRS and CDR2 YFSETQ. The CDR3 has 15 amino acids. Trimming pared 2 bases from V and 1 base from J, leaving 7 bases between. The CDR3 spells CASSFGQSGANVLTF. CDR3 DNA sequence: TGCGCCAGCAGCTTTGGACAATCTGGGGCCAACGTCCTGACTTTC. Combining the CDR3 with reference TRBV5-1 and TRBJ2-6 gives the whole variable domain KAGVTQTPRYLIKTRGQQVTLSCSPISGHRSVSWYQQTPGQGLQFLFEYFSETQRNKGNFPGRFSGRQFSNSRSEMNVSTLELGDSALYLCASSFGQSGANVLTFGAGSRLTVL.

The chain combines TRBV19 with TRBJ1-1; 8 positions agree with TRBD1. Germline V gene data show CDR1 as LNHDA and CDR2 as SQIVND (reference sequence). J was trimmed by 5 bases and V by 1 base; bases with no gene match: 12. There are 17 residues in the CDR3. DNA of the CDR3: TGTGCCAGTAGTATAGGAAGGCAGGGGGCGAGGAAAACTGAAGCTTTCTTT. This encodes CASSIGRQGARKTEAFF.

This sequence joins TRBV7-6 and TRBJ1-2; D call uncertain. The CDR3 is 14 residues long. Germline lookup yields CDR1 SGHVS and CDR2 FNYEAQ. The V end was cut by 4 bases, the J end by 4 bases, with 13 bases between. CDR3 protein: CASSSGVGSYGYTF. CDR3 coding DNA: TGTGCCAGCAGCTCTGGAGTTGGGAGCTATGGCTACACCTTC.

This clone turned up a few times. This CDR3 reads CAAGSQQGAGNIQYF. As DNA, the CDR3 is TGTGCCGCCGGCTCGCAACAGGGGGCAGGAAACATTCAGTACTTC. This chain links TRBV5-4 with TRBJ2-4; 9 positions agree with TRBD1. Germline assignment: CDR1 SGHNT and CDR2 YYREEE (reference sequence). CDR3 size: 15 residues. Trimming took 10 bases from V and 6 from J; bases not matched to a gene: 14.

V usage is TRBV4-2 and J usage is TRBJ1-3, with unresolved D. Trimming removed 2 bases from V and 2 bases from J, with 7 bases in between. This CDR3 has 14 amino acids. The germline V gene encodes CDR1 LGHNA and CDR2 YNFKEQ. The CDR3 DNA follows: TGTGCCAGCAGCCAATCGGTTACTGGAAACACCATATATTTT. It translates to CASSQSVTGNTIYF.

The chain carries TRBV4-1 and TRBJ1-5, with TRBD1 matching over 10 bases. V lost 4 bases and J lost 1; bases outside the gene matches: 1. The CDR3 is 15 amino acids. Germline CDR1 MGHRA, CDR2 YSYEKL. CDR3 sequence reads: CASSLTGGSNQPQHF. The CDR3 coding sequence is TGCGCCAGCAGCCTGACAGGGGGCAGCAATCAGCCCCAGCATTTT.

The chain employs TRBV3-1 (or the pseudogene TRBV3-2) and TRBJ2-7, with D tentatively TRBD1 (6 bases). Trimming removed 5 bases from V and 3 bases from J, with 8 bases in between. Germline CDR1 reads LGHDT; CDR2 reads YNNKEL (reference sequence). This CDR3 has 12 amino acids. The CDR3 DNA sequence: TGTGCCAGCAGCAACAGGGTCTACGAGCAGTACTTC. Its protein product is CASSNRVYEQYF.

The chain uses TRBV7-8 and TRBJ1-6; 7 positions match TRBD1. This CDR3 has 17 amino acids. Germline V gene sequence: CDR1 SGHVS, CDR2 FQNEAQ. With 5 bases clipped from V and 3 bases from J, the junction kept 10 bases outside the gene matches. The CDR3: CASSPGGSAFYNSPLHF. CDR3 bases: TGTGCCAGCAGCCCAGGGGGGTCGGCGTTCTATAATTCACCCCTCCACTTT.

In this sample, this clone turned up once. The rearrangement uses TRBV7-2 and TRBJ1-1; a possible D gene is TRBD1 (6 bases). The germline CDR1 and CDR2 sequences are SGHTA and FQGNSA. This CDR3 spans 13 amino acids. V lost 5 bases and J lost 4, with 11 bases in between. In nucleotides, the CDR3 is TGTGCCAGCAGCCTGGGGGGGGCCACTGAAGCTTTCTTT. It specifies CASSLGGATEAFF.

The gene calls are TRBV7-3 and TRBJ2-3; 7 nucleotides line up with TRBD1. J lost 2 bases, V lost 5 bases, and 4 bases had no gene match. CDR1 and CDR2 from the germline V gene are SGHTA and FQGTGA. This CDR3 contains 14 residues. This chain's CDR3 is CASSAQGSTDTQYF. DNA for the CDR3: TGTGCCAGCAGCGCACAGGGGTCCACAGATACGCAGTATTTT.

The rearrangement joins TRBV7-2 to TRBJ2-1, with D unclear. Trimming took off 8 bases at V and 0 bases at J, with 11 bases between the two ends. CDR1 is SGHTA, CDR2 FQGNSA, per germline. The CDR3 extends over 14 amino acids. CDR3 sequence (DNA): TGTGCCAGCCATTCGAGGAGCTCCTACAATGAGCAGTTCTTC. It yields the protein CASHSRSSYNEQFF. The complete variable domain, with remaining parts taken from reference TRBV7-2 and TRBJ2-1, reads GAGVSQSPSNKVTEKGKDVELRCDPISGHTALYWYRQSLGQGLEFLIYFQGNSAPDKSGLPSDRFSAERTGGSVSTLTIQRTQQEDSAVYLCASHSRSSYNEQFFGPGTRLTVL.

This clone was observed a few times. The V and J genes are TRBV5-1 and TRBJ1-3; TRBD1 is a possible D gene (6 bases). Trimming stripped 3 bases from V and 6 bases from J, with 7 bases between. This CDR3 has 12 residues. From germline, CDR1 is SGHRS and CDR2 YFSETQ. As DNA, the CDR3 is TGCGCCAGCAGCTCAGGGGAAAACACCATATATTTT. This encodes CASSSGENTIYF. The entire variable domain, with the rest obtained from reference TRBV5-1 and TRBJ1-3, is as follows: KAGVTQTPRYLIKTRGQQVTLSCSPISGHRSVSWYQQTPGQGLQFLFEYFSETQRNKGNFPGRFSGRQFSNSRSEMNVSTLELGDSALYLCASSSGENTIYFGEGSWLTVV.

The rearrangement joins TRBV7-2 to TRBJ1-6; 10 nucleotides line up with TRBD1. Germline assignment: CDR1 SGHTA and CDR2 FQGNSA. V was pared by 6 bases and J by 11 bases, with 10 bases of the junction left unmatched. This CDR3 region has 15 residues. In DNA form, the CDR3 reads TGTGCCAGCAGTTCAATATTAGGACAGGGGGCACCCCTCCACTTT. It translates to CASSSILGQGAPLHF.

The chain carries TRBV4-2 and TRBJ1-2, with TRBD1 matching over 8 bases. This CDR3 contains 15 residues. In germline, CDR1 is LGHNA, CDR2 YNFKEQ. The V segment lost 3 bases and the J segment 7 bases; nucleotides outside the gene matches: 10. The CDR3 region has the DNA TGTGCCAGCAGCCAGGAAACAGGGGGAGCAAGTGGCTACACCTTC. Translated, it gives CASSQETGGASGYTF.

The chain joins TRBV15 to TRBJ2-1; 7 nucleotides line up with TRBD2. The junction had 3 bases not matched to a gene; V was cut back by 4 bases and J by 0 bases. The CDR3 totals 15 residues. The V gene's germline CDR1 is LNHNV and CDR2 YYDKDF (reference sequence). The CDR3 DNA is TGTGCCACCAGCAAGCGCGGGGGCTCCTACAATGAGCAGTTCTTC. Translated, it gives CATSKRGGSYNEQFF.

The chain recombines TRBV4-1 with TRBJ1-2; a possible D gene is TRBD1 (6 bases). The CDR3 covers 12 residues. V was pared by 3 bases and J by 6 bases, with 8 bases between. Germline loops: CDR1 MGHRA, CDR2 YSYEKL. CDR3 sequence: CASSQGADGYTF. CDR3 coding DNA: TGCGCCAGCAGCCAGGGGGCGGATGGCTACACCTTC.